This T cell receptor (beta chain) was documented in a study of T cell responses to AZD1222 COVID-19 vaccine listed by TCRdb under 2021. General notes on the study: TCR sequencing covered about 230 trial participants: around 210 given two doses of AZD1222 and about 26 given two doses of MenACWY control vaccine. Trial participants were enrolled by age into subgroups of 18-55, 56-69 and 70-plus years, and approximately 150, 30 and 60 TCR-sequenced participants, respectively, were included in these subgroups. Points the paper makes about the study in general: Participants were mostly white British and included more females than males, and it was suggested by the authors that clonal diversity may have been underestimated. CD4 TCRs associated with the vaccine covered the entire spike protein, and the dominant responses were in regions 160-218 and 743-854. Because no samples from the day 14 peak response were available, repertoires could be characterized only after the peak T cell response. A significant rise in spike-specific TCR breadth and depth was observed after two AZD1222 doses relative to day 0 and relative to MenACWY recipients. Reportedly, almost half of the unique spike-specific TCRs recognized epitopes lying outside the regions that are mutated in the B.1.351 and B.1.1.7 variants. Conclusions about previously exposed vaccinees are limited because only a handful of AZD1222 recipients were SARS-CoV-2 seropositive at baseline. In the small 56-69-year group, the increase in depth fell short of significance, most likely because of low power.

Notes on this clone: Its antigen is currently not known. Qualities for individual bases were not recorded, and no much larger clone is one base off.

Taken with the paper, the label for time point translates to: about 28 days (+/-7) after the second vaccine dose. The treatment or condition label, as the study defines it: meningococcal conjugate vaccine given as trial control. The vaccinee samples were drawn from two UK trials, COV001 and COV002, one of which was a single-blind randomized controlled phase 2/3 trial testing AZD1222 (ChAdOx1 nCoV-19) in healthy adults. For TCRbeta chain sequencing, PBMC samples were collected from trial participants at day 0 and at day 28 after the second dose. CDR1 and CDR2 were assigned from the germline V gene as SGHNT and YENEEA. Compared with germline, V lacks 0 bases and J lacks 7 bases; bases without a gene match: 9. Its CDR3 holds 17 amino acids, cysteine through phenylalanine. The kept DNA is CDR3 alone, 51 bases in frame from the first base. The CDR3 regions of human TCRbeta chains were analyzed by immunosequencing. In the authors' own workflow: TCRs in the repertoires were compared against a reference library of SARS-CoV-2-specific TCRs that had been generated with the MIRA antigen-specificity platform. Breadth meant the fraction of unique TCRs that were SARS-CoV-2-associated, whereas depth meant the fraction of total T cells that were SARS-CoV-2-associated. Using the MIRA data, each spike-specific TCR was mapped to the spike region that the TCR reacts to and placed in a CD4 or CD8 class. Log10-transformed breadth and depth values were compared by one-way ANOVA with Sidak's multiple comparisons tests. Imported from immuneACCESS, the table was reduced by TCRdb to in-frame sequences with V and J called. These copies leave out some clones; in studies compared against another copy, an unresolved V gene accounts for under half, and the cause of the remainder is not known. That table supplies the V and J calls and clone size; D and trimming were determined from the DNA. In this sample the table shows 130,000 to 150,000 clones, over 75% of which occur a single time. Roughly 5.4% of the sample is held by the ten biggest clonotypes.

The chain couples TRBV11-3 to TRBJ1-6; TRBD1 agrees with 7 junctional bases. The source of this sequence is an adult who received the MenACWY meningococcal vaccine as a control. The source material was peripheral blood, sampled 28 days after the second dose of the MenACWY control vaccine. The bases read TGTGCCAGCAGCTTAGATTCCGGGGGACAGCCGAATTCACCCCTCCACTTT. Translation gives CASSLDSGGQPNSPLHF.